This T cell receptor (beta chain) was recovered during a study of blood T cell repertoires in COVID-19. Study-wide background: Samples came from the United States, Italy and Spain, spanning acute and convalescent COVID-19. The cDNA or gDNA used as material had been derived from T cells, B-cell-depleted T cells, or PBMCs.

TCRdb keeps only in-frame clones here, not all; method: immunoSEQ multiplex PCR. The sample includes roughly 360,000 clones, 70% to 85% of them seen just once. This CDR3 is 15 amino acids long. The germline CDR1 and CDR2 sequences are KGHSH and LQKENI. Unmatched junction bases numbered 4, after V lost 2 bases and J lost 4 bases. The origin of this receptor is a human donor with acute or convalescent COVID-19. The donor label of this sample is uncertain. The rearrangement links TRBV18 to TRBJ2-7, with 11 bases fitting TRBD2. The sequencing sample was made of peripheral blood. Here the CDR3 DNA reads TGTGCCAGCTCACCAAGTACTAGCGGGGGTTACGAGCAGTACTTC. This translates into CASSPSTSGGYEQYF. Complete variable domain (other parts from reference TRBV18 and TRBJ2-7): NAGVMQNPRHLVRRRGQEARLRCSPMKGHSHVYWYRQLPEEGLKFMVYLQKENIIDESGMPKERFSAEFPKEGPSILRIQQVVRGDSAAYFCASSPSTSGGYEQYFGPGTRLTVT.